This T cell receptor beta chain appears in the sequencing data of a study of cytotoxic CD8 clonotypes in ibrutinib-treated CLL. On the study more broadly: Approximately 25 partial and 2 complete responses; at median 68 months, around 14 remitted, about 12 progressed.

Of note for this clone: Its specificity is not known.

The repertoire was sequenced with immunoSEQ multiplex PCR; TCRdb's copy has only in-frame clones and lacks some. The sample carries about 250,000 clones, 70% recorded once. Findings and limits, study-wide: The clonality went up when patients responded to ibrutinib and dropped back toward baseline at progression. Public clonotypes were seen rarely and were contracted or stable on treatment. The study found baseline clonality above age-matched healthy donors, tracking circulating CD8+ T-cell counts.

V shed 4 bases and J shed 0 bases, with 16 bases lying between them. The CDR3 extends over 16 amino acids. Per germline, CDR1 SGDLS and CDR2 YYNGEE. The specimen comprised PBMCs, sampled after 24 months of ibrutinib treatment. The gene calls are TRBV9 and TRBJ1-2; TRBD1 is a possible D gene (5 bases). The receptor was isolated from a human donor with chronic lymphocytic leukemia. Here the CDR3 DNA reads TGTGCCAGCAGCCGGGACGGAGGTTACTCTAACTATGGCTACACCTTC. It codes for CASSRDGGYSNYGYTF.